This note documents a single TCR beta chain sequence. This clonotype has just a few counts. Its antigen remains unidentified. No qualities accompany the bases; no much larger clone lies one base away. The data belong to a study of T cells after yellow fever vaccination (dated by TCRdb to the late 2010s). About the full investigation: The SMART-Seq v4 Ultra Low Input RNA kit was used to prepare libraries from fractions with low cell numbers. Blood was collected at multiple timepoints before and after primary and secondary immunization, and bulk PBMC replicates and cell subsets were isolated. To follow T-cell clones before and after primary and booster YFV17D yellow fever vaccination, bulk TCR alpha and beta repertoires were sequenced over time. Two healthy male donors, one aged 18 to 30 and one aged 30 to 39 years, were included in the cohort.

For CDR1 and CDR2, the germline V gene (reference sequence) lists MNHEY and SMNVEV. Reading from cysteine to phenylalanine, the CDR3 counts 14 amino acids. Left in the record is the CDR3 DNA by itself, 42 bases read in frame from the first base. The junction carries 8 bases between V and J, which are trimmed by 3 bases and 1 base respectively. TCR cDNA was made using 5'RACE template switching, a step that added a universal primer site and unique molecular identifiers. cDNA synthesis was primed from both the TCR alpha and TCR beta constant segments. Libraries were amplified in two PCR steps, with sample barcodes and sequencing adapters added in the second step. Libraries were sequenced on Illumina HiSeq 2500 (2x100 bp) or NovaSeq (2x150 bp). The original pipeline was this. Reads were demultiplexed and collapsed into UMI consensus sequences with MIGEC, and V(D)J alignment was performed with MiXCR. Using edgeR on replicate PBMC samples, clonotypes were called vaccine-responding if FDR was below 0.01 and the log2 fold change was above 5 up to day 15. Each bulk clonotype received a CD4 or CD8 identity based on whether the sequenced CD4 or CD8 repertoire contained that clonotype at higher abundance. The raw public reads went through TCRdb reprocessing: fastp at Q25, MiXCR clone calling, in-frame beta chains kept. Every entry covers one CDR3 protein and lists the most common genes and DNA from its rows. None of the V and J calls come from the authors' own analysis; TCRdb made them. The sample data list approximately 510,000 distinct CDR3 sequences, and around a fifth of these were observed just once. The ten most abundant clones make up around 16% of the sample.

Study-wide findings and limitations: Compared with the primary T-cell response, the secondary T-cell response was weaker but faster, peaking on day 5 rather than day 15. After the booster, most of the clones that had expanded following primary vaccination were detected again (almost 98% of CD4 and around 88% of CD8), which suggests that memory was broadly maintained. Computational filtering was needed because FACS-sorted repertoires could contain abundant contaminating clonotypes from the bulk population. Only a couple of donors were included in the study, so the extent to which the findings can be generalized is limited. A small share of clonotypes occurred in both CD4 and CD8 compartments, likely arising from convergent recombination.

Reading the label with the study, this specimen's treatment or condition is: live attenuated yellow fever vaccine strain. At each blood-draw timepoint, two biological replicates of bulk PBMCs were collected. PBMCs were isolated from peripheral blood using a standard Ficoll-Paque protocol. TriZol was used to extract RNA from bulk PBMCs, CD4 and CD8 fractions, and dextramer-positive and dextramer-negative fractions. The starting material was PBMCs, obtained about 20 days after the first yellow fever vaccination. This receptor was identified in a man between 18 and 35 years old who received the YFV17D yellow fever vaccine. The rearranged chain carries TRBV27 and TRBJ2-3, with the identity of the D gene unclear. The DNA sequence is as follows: TGTGCCAGCAGTTTGAAACTTGGCACAGATACGCAGTATTTT. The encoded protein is CASSLKLGTDTQYF.